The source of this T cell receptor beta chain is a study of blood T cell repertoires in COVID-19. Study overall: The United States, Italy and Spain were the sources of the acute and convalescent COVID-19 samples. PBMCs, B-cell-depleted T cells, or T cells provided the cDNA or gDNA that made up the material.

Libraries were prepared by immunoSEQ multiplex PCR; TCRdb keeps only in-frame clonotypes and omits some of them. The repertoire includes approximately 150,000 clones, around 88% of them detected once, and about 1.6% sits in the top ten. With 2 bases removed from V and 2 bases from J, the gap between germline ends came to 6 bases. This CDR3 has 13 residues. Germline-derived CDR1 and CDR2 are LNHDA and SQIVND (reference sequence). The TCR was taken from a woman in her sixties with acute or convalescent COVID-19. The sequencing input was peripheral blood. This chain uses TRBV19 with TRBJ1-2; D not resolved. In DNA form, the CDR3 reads TGTGCCAGTAGTATAACAGAAAACTATGGCTACACCTTC. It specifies CASSITENYGYTF.